This T cell receptor (beta chain) is drawn from a study of blood T cell repertoires in COVID-19. Background on the study: Both acute and convalescent COVID-19 samples were obtained from the United States, Italy and Spain. PBMCs, B-cell-depleted T cells, or T cells were the source of the cDNA or gDNA that made up the material.

Authors' data handling: Researchers report that nucleated cell counts were estimated from reference gene primer amplification. TCRdb's copy holds only in-frame clones and misses some; the assay was immunoSEQ multiplex PCR. D and trimming were read from the DNA, whereas the V and J calls and clone size are those reported in that table. The repertoire holds 190,000 or so clones, with roughly 78% as singletons. J gave up 4 bases and V 4 bases, and 3 bases lay outside the gene matches. There are 14 residues in the CDR3. Germline V gives CDR1 LNHDA, CDR2 SQIVND (reference sequence). There are a few counts of this clone.

The receptor comes from a woman of 80 years or more with active or convalescent COVID-19. Sequencing was carried out using peripheral blood. This sequence joins TRBV19 and TRBJ2-1; TRBD1 agrees at 8 bases. This CDR3 reads CASSSQGAYNEQFF. Here the CDR3 DNA reads TGTGCCAGTAGTAGCCAGGGGGCGTACAATGAGCAGTTCTTC. The whole variable domain, filled in from reference TRBV19 and TRBJ2-1, reads DGGITQSPKYLFRKEGQNVTLSCEQNLNHDAMYWYRQDPGQGLRLIYYSQIVNDFQKGDIAEGYSVSREKKESFPLTVTSAQKNPTAFYLCASSSQGAYNEQFFGPGTRLTVL.